This entry lists 27 T cell receptor beta chains sequenced from one sample in a study of T-cell reconstitution after alpha-beta-depleted transplantation in children. Unique molecular identifiers were built into the TCRbeta library. Using its own MiXCR run on the PCR reads, TCRdb lists one record per CDR3 protein. The table shows hundreds of thousands of distinct CDR3 sequences, with 20% to 25% occurring only once. The sequencing here drew on PBMCs, mostly from graft donor cells, taken 360 days after TCRalphabeta/CD19-depleted stem cell transplant. The origin of the receptors is a boy under three years old who had a stem cell transplant for acute myeloid leukemia, so the T cells may come from the graft donor.

A remark on this clonotype: The junction does not match germline at one end; this may be a read error. DNA for the CDR3: TGCAGTGCTAGAGGGGGACAGAACGCTGAAGCTTTCTTT. Residues: CSARGGQNAEAFF. This chain joins TRBV20-1 and TRBJ1-1, with 7 bases identical to TRBD1. The CDR3 has 13 residues. The V gene's germline CDR1 is DFQATT and CDR2 SNEGSKA (reference sequence).

The genes are TRBV27 and TRBJ2-7; D is perhaps TRBD1 (5 bases). Germline values: CDR1 MNHEY, CDR2 SMNVEV (reference sequence). V was pared by 5 bases and J by 5 bases, with 22 bases between. This CDR3 region has 16 residues. In DNA form, the CDR3 reads TGTGCCAGCAGTCCGCTACTCGGTGGCAGGGTCCACGAGCAGTACTTC. This codes for CASSPLLGGRVHEQYF.

Ten or more counts support this clonotype. The J gene is TRBJ2-7, the V gene TRBV9; D call uncertain. The CDR3 runs to 13 residues. Germline V gene data show CDR1 as SGDLS and CDR2 as YYNGEE. V was shortened by 0 bases and J by 2 bases, with 6 bases between the two germline ends. CDR3 in DNA: TGTGCCAGCAGCGTAGCGCCTACCTACGAGCAGTACTTC. It encodes CASSVAPTYEQYF. The full variable domain, in which reference TRBV9 and TRBJ2-7 provide the parts outside the CDR3, is DSGVTQTPKHLITATGQRVTLRCSPRSGDLSVYWYQQSLDQGLQFLIQYYNGEERAKGNILERFSAQQFPDLHSELNLSSLELGDSALYFCASSVAPTYEQYFGPGTRLTVT.

This clonotype was counted ten times or more. The chain employs TRBV4-1 and TRBJ1-5; D remains unclear. The V gene's germline CDR1 is MGHRA and CDR2 YSYEKL. Deletions cut 0 bases from V and 0 bases from J, with 9 bases between. The CDR3 loop spans 16 amino acids. The CDR3 spells CASSQDPNPSNQPQHF. CDR3 bases: TGCGCCAGCAGCCAAGATCCAAATCCTAGCAATCAGCCCCAGCATTTT.

This clonotype has ten or more counts. This chain uses TRBV24-1 with TRBJ1-1, with D tentatively TRBD1 (5 bases). The V and J ends lost 2 bases and 6 bases respectively, with 15 bases between them. The CDR3 covers 15 residues. Germline V CDR1 and CDR2: KGHDR, SFDVKD. CDR3 DNA: TGTGCCACCAGTGATTCAGGGTCGAGGCTGGCTGAAGCTTTCTTT. Residues: CATSDSGSRLAEAFF.

The chain carries TRBV4-3 and TRBJ1-6; 9 nucleotides agree with TRBD1. The CDR3 has 16 amino acids. The V gene's germline CDR1 is LGHNA and CDR2 YSLEER. Losses at the gene ends were 0 bases for V and 10 bases for J; bases not matched to a gene: 7. CDR3 in DNA: TGCGCCAGCAGCCAAGACCTCCGGGACAGGGTATCACCCCTCCACTTT. Translated: CASSQDLRDRVSPLHF.

This clonotype was seen ten or more times. This chain connects TRBV29-1 to TRBJ1-1, with D maybe TRBD1 (6 bases). The CDR3 totals 14 residues. V was shortened by 5 bases and J by 0 bases, with 13 bases between the two germline ends. In germline, CDR1 is SQVTM, CDR2 ANQGSEA. CDR3 protein: CSVPRGGMNTEAFF. CDR3 nucleotide sequence: TGCAGCGTTCCTCGGGGGGGCATGAACACTGAAGCTTTCTTT.

This clonotype was detected many times. J is TRBJ2-4 and V is TRBV29-1; D is unclear. With 0 bases removed from V and 0 bases from J, the gap between germline ends came to 15 bases. This CDR3 contains 17 residues. Germline CDR1 SQVTM, CDR2 ANQGSEA. In DNA, the CDR3 is TGCAGCGTTGAAGATCGGGCCCGTGGGCTAGCCAAAAACATTCAGTACTTC. It encodes CSVEDRARGLAKNIQYF.

This clonotype was seen repeatedly, ten times or more. The CDR3 region is CSARPGQGLGDTQYF. The CDR3, as DNA: TGCAGTGCTAGACCGGGACAGGGCCTCGGAGATACGCAGTATTTT. V and J are TRBV20-1 and TRBJ2-3; 9 positions agree with TRBD1. In germline, CDR1 is DFQATT, CDR2 SNEGSKA (reference sequence). V shed 2 bases, J shed 5 bases, and the junction held 8 bases outside the gene matches. The CDR3 has 15 residues.

This clonotype was counted many times. The chain couples TRBV10-3 to TRBJ2-7, with D unclear. V was pared by 7 bases and J by 2 bases, with 15 bases between. The CDR3 is 14 amino acids. Germline V gene lookup returns CDR1 ENHRY and CDR2 SYGVKD. CDR3 loop: CAIICRSLTYEQYF. Here the CDR3 DNA reads TGTGCCATCATTTGTAGGTCACTAACCTACGAGCAGTACTTC.

This clonotype has a handful of counts. This chain joins TRBV7-9 and TRBJ2-1; 7 nucleotides match TRBD2. Unmatched junction bases numbered 5, after V lost 11 bases and J lost 7 bases. Germline CDR1 and CDR2: SEHNR and FQNEAQ (reference sequence). This CDR3 has 11 residues. CDR3 sequence (DNA): TGTGCCCAAGCGGGGCAGAATGAGCAGTTCTTC. This translates into CAQAGQNEQFF. The full variable domain, rest sourced from reference TRBV7-9 and TRBJ2-1, is DTGVSQNPRHKITKRGQNVTFRCDPISEHNRLYWYRQTLGQGPEFLTYFQNEAQLEKSRLLSDRFSAERPKGSFSTLEIQRTEQGDSAMYLCAQAGQNEQFFGPGTRLTVL.

The V call is TRBV9, the J call TRBJ1-1, with D tentatively TRBD1 (5 bases). The CDR3 length is 13 residues. The germline V gene has CDR1 SGDLS and CDR2 YYNGEE. The V gene lost 6 bases and the J gene lost 5 bases, with 14 bases spanning the gap. The DNA of the CDR3 is TGTGCCAGCATAGGGCCGGGGGGGACTGAAGCTTTCTTT. It codes for CASIGPGGTEAFF.

This chain links TRBV12-3 or TRBV12-4 with TRBJ2-5; no clear D. The length of the CDR3 is 14 residues. The V and J ends lost 3 bases and 5 bases respectively, with 13 bases between them. The CDR3 DNA is TGTGCCAGCAGTTTTCTGCCCAGGTGGGAGACCCAGTACTTC. The encoded protein is CASSFLPRWETQYF.

This clonotype was found many times. This rearrangement joins TRBV25-1 to TRBJ2-1, with D perhaps matching TRBD2 (5 bases). Trimming left V 3 bases short and J 5 bases short, with 8 bases between. Germline values: CDR1 MGHDK, CDR2 SYGVNS. The CDR3 runs to 13 residues. The CDR3 is CASSDWEHNEQFF. The CDR3, as DNA: TGTGCCAGCAGTGATTGGGAGCACAATGAGCAGTTCTTC.

This clonotype appeared a few times. The chain joins TRBV10-3 to TRBJ2-1; maybe TRBD2 (5 bases). The CDR3 extends over 14 amino acids. The germline V and J ends were trimmed by 5 bases and 4 bases, with 12 bases remaining between them. The germline gives CDR1 ENHRY, CDR2 SYGVKD. CDR3 bases: TGTGCCATCAGTCGGAGGCCACGATACAATGAGCAGTTCTTC. Its protein product is CAISRRPRYNEQFF.

This clonotype was picked up a small number of times. The chain links TRBV10-3 to TRBJ2-1; perhaps D is TRBD1 or TRBD2 (5 bases each). CDR1 is ENHRY and CDR2 is SYGVKD in the germline V gene. The CDR3 sequence is 14 residues long. V was cut by 2 bases and J by 7 bases, with 12 bases left in between. In DNA form, the CDR3 reads TGTGCCATCAGTGAGGAGGGCAGGGTAAATGAGCAGTTCTTC. Translation: CAISEEGRVNEQFF.

V gene TRBV4-3 combines with J gene TRBJ2-1, with a possible D match to TRBD2 (6 bases). The CDR3 consists of 17 residues. From germline, CDR1 is LGHNA and CDR2 YSLEER. With 0 bases removed from V and 3 bases from J, the gap between germline ends came to 15 bases. As DNA, the CDR3 is TGCGCCAGCAGCCAAGAGGTAGGGGACTCTTACTACAATGAGCAGTTCTTC. Amino acids: CASSQEVGDSYYNEQFF.

This clonotype was counted at least ten times. The gene calls are TRBV3-1 and TRBJ1-6, with 8 bases identical to TRBD1. Germline lookup yields CDR1 LGHDT and CDR2 YNNKEL (reference sequence). V shed 4 bases and J 7 bases; nucleotides not matched to a gene: 12. CDR3 size: 17 residues. This chain's CDR3 is CASSRGQGFRINSPLHF. Written as DNA, the CDR3 is TGTGCCAGCAGCCGAGGACAGGGTTTTAGGATAAATTCACCCCTCCACTTT.

This clonotype was observed a few times. The J gene is TRBJ1-5, the V gene TRBV20-1, with 11 bases that match TRBD1. Germline-derived CDR1 and CDR2 are DFQATT and SNEGSKA (reference sequence). V shed 4 bases, J shed 2 bases, and the junction held 4 bases outside the gene matches. The CDR3 is 15 residues long. DNA for the CDR3: TGCAGTGCTACCGGGACAGGGGGTCGCAATCAGCCCCAGCATTTT. This codes for CSATGTGGRNQPQHF.

The table lists this clonotype with a count of one. The gene calls are TRBV24-1 and TRBJ1-2, with 7 bases matching TRBD1. The germline CDR1 and CDR2 sequences are KGHDR and SFDVKD. Losses at the gene ends were 1 base for V and 3 bases for J; bases not matched to a gene: 4. The CDR3 contains 15 residues. Written as DNA, the CDR3 is TGTGCCACCAGTGATTTAAGGCAGGGGGACTATGGCTACACCTTC. Translating it yields CATSDLRQGDYGYTF.

This clonotype was counted at least ten times. This chain joins TRBV5-1 and TRBJ1-4, with 10 nucleotides matching TRBD1. Losses at the gene ends were 5 bases for V and 6 bases for J; bases not matched to a gene: 7. The CDR3 length is 15 residues. Germline assignment: CDR1 SGHRS and CDR2 YFSETQ. For the CDR3, the DNA is TGCGCCAGCAGACCTCCCGGGACAGGGGATGAAAAACTGTTTTTT. Translated, it gives CASRPPGTGDEKLFF.

This clonotype has only a few counts. The chain joins TRBV9 to TRBJ2-1; 8 bases agree with TRBD1. J was trimmed by 1 base and V by 3 bases; bases with no gene match: 6. Germline CDR1 is SGDLS and CDR2 is YYNGEE. The CDR3 runs 16 residues. The CDR3 DNA follows: TGTGCCAGCAGCGGGGTAAGGGACAGGTCCTACAATGAGCAGTTCTTC. This codes for CASSGVRDRSYNEQFF.

The chain employs TRBV29-1 and TRBJ1-4, with TRBD1 matching 8 bases. There are 14 residues in the CDR3. V shed 2 bases and J 11 bases; nucleotides not matched to a gene: 10. Germline values: CDR1 SQVTM, CDR2 ANQGSEA. CDR3 in DNA: TGCAGCGTTGAATTGGGGACAGGCGTGGAGAAACTGTTTTTT. This translates into CSVELGTGVEKLFF.

This clonotype was seen many times. The chain has TRBV6-5 and TRBJ2-2; D possibly corresponds to TRBD1 (5 bases). CDR3 length: 16 residues. CDR1 and CDR2 (germline): MNHEY, SVGAGI. The germline V and J ends were trimmed by 6 bases and 6 bases, with 20 bases remaining between them. The CDR3 region is CASSRPDGQGAGELFF. The CDR3 DNA reads as TGTGCCAGCAGCCGTCCGGACGGGCAAGGGGCCGGGGAGCTGTTTTTT.

There are many counts of this clonotype. V gene TRBV7-3 combines with J gene TRBJ2-3, with D perhaps given as TRBD1 or TRBD2 (6 bases each). Germline lookup yields CDR1 SGHTA and CDR2 FQGTGA. The CDR3 covers 14 residues. The V end lost 8 bases, the J end lost 0 bases, and 12 bases lay between the germline ends. CDR3 region: CASSGGQSTDTQYF. CDR3 coding DNA: TGTGCCAGCTCCGGGGGACAAAGCACAGATACGCAGTATTTT. The full variable domain, with the rest looked up from reference TRBV7-3 and TRBJ2-3, is GAGVSQTPSNKVTEKGKYVELRCDPISGHTALYWYRQSLGQGPEFLIYFQGTGAADDSGLPNDRFFAVRPEGSVSTLKIQRTERGDSAVYLCASSGGQSTDTQYFGPGTRLTVL.

The table lists this clonotype with many counts. The chain links TRBV20-1 to TRBJ2-7, with D unresolved. Germline V lookup: CDR1 DFQATT, CDR2 SNEGSKA (reference sequence). The length of the CDR3 is 12 residues. Trimming stripped 3 bases from V and 1 base from J, with 7 bases between. CDR3 bases: TGCAGTGCTAGCGCCCAATCCTACGAGCAGTACTTC. This encodes CSASAQSYEQYF.

This clonotype came up many times. The rearrangement links TRBV20-1 to TRBJ2-7, with 8 bases that match TRBD1. The CDR3 totals 14 residues. Germline V gives CDR1 DFQATT, CDR2 SNEGSKA (reference sequence). J was trimmed by 3 bases and V by 0 bases; bases with no gene match: 4. The CDR3 DNA reads as TGCAGTGCTAGAGAGAGGACAGGGCTCTACGAGCAGTACTTC. As protein: CSARERTGLYEQYF.